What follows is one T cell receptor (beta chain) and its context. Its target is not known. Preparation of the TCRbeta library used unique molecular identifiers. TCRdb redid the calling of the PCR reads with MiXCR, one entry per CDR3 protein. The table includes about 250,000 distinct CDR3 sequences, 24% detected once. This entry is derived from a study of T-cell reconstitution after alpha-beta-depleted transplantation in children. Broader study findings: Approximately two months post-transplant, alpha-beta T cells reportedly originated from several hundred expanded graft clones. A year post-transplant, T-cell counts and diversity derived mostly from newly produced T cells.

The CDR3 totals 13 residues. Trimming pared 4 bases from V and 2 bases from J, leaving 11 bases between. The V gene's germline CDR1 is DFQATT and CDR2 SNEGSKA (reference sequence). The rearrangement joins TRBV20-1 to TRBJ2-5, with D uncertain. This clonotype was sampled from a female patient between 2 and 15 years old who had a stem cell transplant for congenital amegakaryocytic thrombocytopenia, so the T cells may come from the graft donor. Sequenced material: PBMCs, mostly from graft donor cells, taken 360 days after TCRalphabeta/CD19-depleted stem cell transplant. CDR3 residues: CSAIVRHQETQYF. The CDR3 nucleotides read TGCAGTGCTATTGTTCGGCATCAAGAGACCCAGTACTTC.